This T cell receptor beta chain was observed in a study of shared clonotypes between healthy human individuals (dated by TCRdb to about 2020). About the investigation overall: Two women and three men aged 18 to 49 years were included in the cohort. For each donor, CD4 naive and CD4 memory were each given three plates, CD8 naive was given two plates, and CD8 memory was given one plate. To estimate repertoire size and how much clonotypes are shared between individuals, the study performed deep sequencing of blood TCR repertoires from a handful of healthy adults. Different laboratories and diverse techniques were used to prepare libraries and sequence TCR repertoires, to increase sequencing depth and limit assay-specific biases. Each donor's leukapheresis produced roughly between roughly 0.85 and 10 billion PBMCs.

Study-wide conclusions, independent of this receptor: Sampling was restricted to blood, and TCR repertoires in tissues likely differ from the TCR repertoires found in blood. Naive subsets generally had larger estimated clonotype richness than memory subsets. Pairwise subsampling indicated that sequencing depth was expected to affect the degree of clonotype sharing among donors. Clonotypes shared by all four sorted-subset donors showed higher generation probabilities than non-shared clonotypes. Because the study included only a small number of donors, the genetic and exposure-history diversity represented was limited. Roughly 5% of naive CD4, approximately 3.7% of naive CD8, approximately 2% of memory CD4, and less than 0.45% of memory CD8 clonotypes were shared across four donors. Rarefaction of sorted-subset datasets indicated incomplete sequencing despite the large sequencing depth.

There are 16 amino acids in the CDR3, from cysteine to phenylalanine inclusive. The retained sequence is limited to the CDR3, 48 bases, with the frame set at the first base. CDR1 MNHNS and CDR2 SASEGT were looked up in the germline V gene. The junction carries 16 bases between V and J, which are trimmed by 4 bases and 4 bases respectively. Using the deep immunoSEQ assay, TCR CDR3 regions were amplified from genomic DNA by multiplex PCR. Extracted genomic DNA from each cell subset was spread evenly across all wells of several immunoSEQ 96-well plates, with each plate serving as a replicate. Each replicate PCR for sorted subsets received roughly 0.2 ug genomic DNA, equal to tens of thousands of T cell genomes. Purified libraries were measured with a Qubit 3.0 fluorometer, size-checked on a Bioanalyzer 2100, and measured again with the KAPA Library Quantification kit. Every immunoSEQ 96-well plate was sequenced on a dedicated single-read 150-cycle Illumina NextSeq 550 flow cell. Under the source paper's analysis protocol: The immunoSEQ output contained only junctional sequences without quality scores, so filtering could not match that applied to full-length reads. Sequences were annotated with PyIR, a Python wrapper for IgBLAST v1.9, using IMGT germline references to assign V/J genes and CDR3. Reads with weak V/J assignments (E-value above 1e-6), missing CDR3, stop codons, out-of-frame junctions, or ambiguous translated residues were removed. V3J clonotypes were defined by identical inferred V gene, J gene, and CDR3 amino acid sequence. Percentage overlap between repertoires was computed as shared unique clonotypes divided by the size of the smaller repertoire. RTK rarefaction, the Chao1 estimator, and Recon v2.1 estimates of unobserved clonotypes were used to assess repertoire richness. OLGA was used to compute generation probabilities for all TCRbeta clonotypes that the gDNA method yielded from four donors. Imported from immuneACCESS, the table was reduced by TCRdb to in-frame sequences with V and J called. These copies leave out some clones; in studies compared against another copy, an unresolved V gene accounts for under half, and the cause of the remainder is not known. V, J and clone size are taken as reported in that table, and D and trimming were inferred from the DNA itself. In all, the sample holds around 560,000 clones, and 90% to 95% of those were seen once. The ten largest clonotypes hold 0.11% of the sample.

Remarks on this clone: No antigen is known for it. Within one base of it there is no much larger clone, and no base qualities were kept.

CD8 naive samples consisted of CD45RO-negative cells that were positively selected for CCR7, yielding a CD45RA+CCR7+ population without TemRA cells. The donors were healthy, HIV-negative adults with no recently reported acute infections or vaccinations. All donors were Caucasian adults living in Nashville, Tennessee, USA. Blood was collected by leukapheresis, and PBMCs were isolated by Ficoll-Histopaque density gradient centrifugation and then cryopreserved in liquid nitrogen vapor phase. Analytical flow cytometry was used to check the purity and quantity of each magnetically sorted T cell population. Each sorted fraction had its genomic DNA isolated and then quantified by UV absorbance on a Nanodrop 2000c.

Recombination linked TRBV6-1 to TRBJ2-2; confidence is insufficient to name the D gene. The sequenced material came from naive CD8+ T cells sorted from blood. The sample's cell subset or site label, decoded: CD45RA+CCR7+. This receptor was identified in a woman aged 25 to 39 in good health. The CDR3 corresponds to CASSADGALPTGELFF. Read as DNA, the sequence is TGTGCCAGCAGTGCCGACGGAGCCTTACCCACCGGGGAGCTGTTTTTT.